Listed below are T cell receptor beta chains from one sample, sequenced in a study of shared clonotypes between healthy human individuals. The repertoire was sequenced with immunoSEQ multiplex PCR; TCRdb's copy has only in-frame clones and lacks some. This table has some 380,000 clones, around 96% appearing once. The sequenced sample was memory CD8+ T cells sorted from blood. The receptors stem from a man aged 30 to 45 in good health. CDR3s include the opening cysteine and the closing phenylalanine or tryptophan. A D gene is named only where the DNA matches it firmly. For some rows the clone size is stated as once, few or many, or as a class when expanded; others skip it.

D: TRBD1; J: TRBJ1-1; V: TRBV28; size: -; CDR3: CATARTGGVEAFF; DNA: TGTGCCACCGCCAGGACAGGGGGCGTGGAAGCTTTCTTT
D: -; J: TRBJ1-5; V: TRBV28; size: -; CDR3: CASSQPPHGYSNQPQHF; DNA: TGTGCCAGCAGCCAGCCCCCCCACGGGTATAGCAATCAGCCCCAGCATTTT
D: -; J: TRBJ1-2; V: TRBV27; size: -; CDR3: CASSLYGGAHGYTF; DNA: TGTGCCAGCAGTTTATATGGGGGCGCCCATGGCTACACCTTC
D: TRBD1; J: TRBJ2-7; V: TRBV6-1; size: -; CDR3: CASSVRGTGTGGYEQYF; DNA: TGTGCCAGCAGTGTAAGGGGGACCGGGACAGGGGGCTACGAGCAGTACTTC
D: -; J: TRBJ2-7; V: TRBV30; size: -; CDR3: CAWSVDPGAYEQYF; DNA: TGTGCCTGGAGTGTAGATCCAGGGGCCTACGAGCAGTACTTC
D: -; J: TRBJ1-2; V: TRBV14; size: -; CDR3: CASSQPLGGRWDYGYTF; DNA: TGTGCCAGCAGCCAACCGCTGGGGGGGCGCTGGGACTATGGCTACACCTTC
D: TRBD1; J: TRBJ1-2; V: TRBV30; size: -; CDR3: CAWSPLDRDYGYTF; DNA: TGTGCCTGGAGTCCCCTGGACAGGGACTATGGCTACACCTTC
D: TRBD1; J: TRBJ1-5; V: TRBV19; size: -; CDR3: CASHITGVGNQPQHF; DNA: TGTGCCAGTCATATTACAGGGGTCGGCAATCAGCCCCAGCATTTT
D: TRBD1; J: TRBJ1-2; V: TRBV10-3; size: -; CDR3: CAISGDRGLYGYTF; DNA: TGTGCCATCAGTGGAGACAGGGGGCTCTATGGCTACACCTTC
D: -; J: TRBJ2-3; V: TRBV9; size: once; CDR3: CASSVDTTGDTQYF; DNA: TGTGCCAGCAGCGTAGATACTACTGGGGATACGCAGTATTTT
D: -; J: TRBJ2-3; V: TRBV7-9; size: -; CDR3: CASSLGLGTDTQYF; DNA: TGTGCCAGCAGCTTAGGGCTAGGGACAGATACGCAGTATTTT
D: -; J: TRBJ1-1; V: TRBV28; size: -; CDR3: CASSLGRNTEAFF; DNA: TGTGCCAGCAGTTTAGGCAGGAACACTGAAGCTTTCTTT
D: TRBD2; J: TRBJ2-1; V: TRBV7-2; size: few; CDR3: CASSLVAGSYNEQFF; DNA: TGTGCCAGCAGCTTAGTAGCGGGGTCCTACAATGAGCAGTTCTTC
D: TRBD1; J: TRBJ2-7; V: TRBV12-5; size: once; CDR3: CASGPEGTGSSEQYF; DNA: TGTGCTAGTGGTCCGGAAGGGACAGGGAGCAGCGAGCAGTACTTC
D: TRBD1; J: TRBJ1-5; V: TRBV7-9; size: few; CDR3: CASSPGQINQPQHF; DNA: TGTGCCAGCAGCCCGGGACAGATAAATCAGCCCCAGCATTTT
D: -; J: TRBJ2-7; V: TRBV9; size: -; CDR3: CASSGGGAGSYEQYF; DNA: TGTGCCAGCAGCGGAGGGGGGGCTGGCTCCTACGAGCAGTACTTC
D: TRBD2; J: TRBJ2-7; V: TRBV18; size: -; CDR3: CASSPREGGSYEQYF; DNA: TGTGCCAGCTCACCCCGGGAGGGAGGCTCCTACGAGCAGTACTTC
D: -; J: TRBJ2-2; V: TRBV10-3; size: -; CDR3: CAIRGARMNTGELFF; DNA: TGTGCCATCCGGGGGGCCAGGATGAACACCGGGGAGCTGTTTTTT
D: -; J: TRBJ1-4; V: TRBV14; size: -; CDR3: CASSQSRVSTNEKLFF; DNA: TGTGCCAGCAGCCAAAGCAGGGTTTCAACTAATGAAAAACTGTTTTTT
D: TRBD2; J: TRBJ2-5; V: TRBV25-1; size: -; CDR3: CASSELAGDKTQYF; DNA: TGTGCCAGCAGTGAACTAGCGGGAGACAAGACCCAGTACTTC
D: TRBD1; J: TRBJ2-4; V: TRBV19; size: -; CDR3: CASSPTQGADIQYF; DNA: TGTGCCAGTAGTCCCACACAGGGGGCGGACATTCAGTACTTC
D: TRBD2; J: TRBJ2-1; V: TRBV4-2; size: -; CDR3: CASSPRVLLGTRSYNEQFF; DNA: TGTGCCAGCAGCCCAAGGGTACTTCTTGGGACTAGGTCATACAATGAGCAGTTCTTC
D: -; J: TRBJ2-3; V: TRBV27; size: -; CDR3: CASRLRTAPTDTQYF; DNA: TGTGCCAGCAGACTTAGGACAGCCCCCACAGATACGCAGTATTTT